These 32 T cell receptor beta chains were sequenced from one sample in a study of blood T cell repertoires in COVID-19. The data were produced by immunoSEQ multiplex PCR, yet TCRdb's version contains in-frame clones alone and is incomplete. This table holds 190,000 or so clones, about 85% found once. Sequenced material: peripheral blood. These receptors were taken from a woman aged 80 or over with acute or convalescent COVID-19.

The chain has TRBV9 and TRBJ1-6; D ambiguous. The CDR3 covers 16 residues. The ends were cut back, 0 bases at V and 2 bases at J, with 9 bases in the middle. Germline V CDR1 and CDR2: SGDLS, YYNGEE. The CDR3 loop reads CASSVVADAYNSPLHF. The CDR3 nucleotides read TGTGCCAGCAGCGTAGTAGCAGACGCCTATAATTCACCCCTCCACTTT.

This clone was seen a single time. The chain uses TRBV5-4 and TRBJ2-7; 11 positions agree with TRBD1. This CDR3 comprises 16 residues. The ends lost 4 bases at V and 7 bases at J; junction bases unmatched: 13. The germline V gene has CDR1 SGHNT and CDR2 YYREEE (reference sequence). The CDR3 protein is CASSPYPPGQGGEQYF. CDR3 nucleotide sequence: TGTGCCAGCAGCCCGTATCCACCGGGACAGGGGGGGGAGCAGTACTTC.

The chain uses TRBV9 and TRBJ2-3, with TRBD2 identical over 9 bases. CDR1 is SGDLS and CDR2 is YYNGEE in the germline V gene. The V gene end was trimmed by 0 bases and the J gene end by 1 base; junction bases not matched to a gene: 3. The CDR3 is made up of 16 amino acids. This chain's CDR3 is CASSVAERGGTDTQYF. Here the CDR3 DNA reads TGTGCCAGCAGCGTAGCGGAGCGGGGGGGCACAGATACGCAGTATTTT. The full variable domain, rest sourced from reference TRBV9 and TRBJ2-3, is DSGVTQTPKHLITATGQRVTLRCSPRSGDLSVYWYQQSLDQGLQFLIQYYNGEERAKGNILERFSAQQFPDLHSELNLSSLELGDSALYFCASSVAERGGTDTQYFGPGTRLTVL.

This chain links TRBV6-5 with TRBJ2-2, with TRBD2 matching 9 bases. Germline CDR1 MNHEY, CDR2 SVGAGI. The CDR3 loop spans 15 amino acids. The trim removed 6 bases at V and 1 base at J, leaving 3 bases unmatched. The CDR3 region is CASRVTSGNTGELFF. The CDR3 DNA sequence: TGTGCCAGCAGGGTGACTAGCGGGAACACCGGGGAGCTGTTTTTT.

The V and J genes are TRBV11-2 and TRBJ2-2; TRBD2 might be the D (5 bases). The CDR3 extends over 16 amino acids. V was clipped by 5 bases and J by 1 base, with 14 bases between them. CDR1 and CDR2 (germline): SGHAT, FQNNGV. The CDR3 DNA reads as TGTGCCAGCAGCCCGGCCGAGGGCGGGAACACCGGGGAGCTGTTTTTT. Translated: CASSPAEGGNTGELFF.

This chain uses TRBV7-2 with TRBJ2-1; 12 nucleotides line up with TRBD2. The V gene end was trimmed by 3 bases and the J gene end by 8 bases; junction bases not matched to a gene: 5. The CDR3 has 15 residues. Germline assignment: CDR1 SGHTA and CDR2 FQGNSA. Here the CDR3 reads CASSFPLAGGYEQFF. Written as DNA, the CDR3 is TGTGCCAGCAGCTTCCCACTAGCGGGGGGCTATGAGCAGTTCTTC.

Worth noting for this clone: Other DNA sequences from this sample encode an identical CDR3 as well. The rearrangement uses TRBV12-3 or TRBV12-4 and TRBJ2-7; TRBD1 matches 9 bases. Losses at the gene ends were 8 bases for V and 0 bases for J; bases not matched to a gene: 2. The CDR3 covers 13 residues. CDR3 in amino acids: CASRTGVSYEQYF. The CDR3 DNA reads as TGTGCCAGCCGGACAGGGGTCTCCTACGAGCAGTACTTC.

The chain links TRBV5-4 to TRBJ2-1, with a possible D match to TRBD2 (7 bases). Germline assignment: CDR1 SGHNT and CDR2 YYREEE (reference sequence). The CDR3 consists of 18 residues. The V end lost 0 bases, the J end lost 1 base, and 17 bases lay between the germline ends. CDR3 amino acids: CASSLGGGSTTSYNEQFF. The CDR3 coding sequence is TGTGCCAGCAGCTTGGGGGGGGGCAGCACGACATCCTACAATGAGCAGTTCTTC.

This clone was recorded a few times. This specimen includes other DNA sequences encoding the same CDR3. The rearrangement joins TRBV19 to TRBJ1-2; TRBD1 matches 7 bases. This CDR3 is built from 13 residues. Trimming removed 6 bases from V and 5 bases from J; junction bases left unmatched: 6. Germline V gene lookup returns CDR1 LNHDA and CDR2 SQIVND (reference sequence). The CDR3 is CASSARGSYGYTF. As DNA, the CDR3 is TGTGCCAGTAGCGCCAGGGGGAGTTATGGCTACACCTTC. Combining the CDR3 with reference TRBV19 and TRBJ1-2 gives the whole variable domain DGGITQSPKYLFRKEGQNVTLSCEQNLNHDAMYWYRQDPGQGLRLIYYSQIVNDFQKGDIAEGYSVSREKKESFPLTVTSAQKNPTAFYLCASSARGSYGYTFGSGTRLTVV.

This chain links TRBV27 with TRBJ2-7, with 9 positions matching TRBD1. From germline, CDR1 is MNHEY and CDR2 SMNVEV (reference sequence). Trimming removed 7 bases from V and 2 bases from J; junction bases left unmatched: 9. CDR3 length: 15 residues. CDR3 protein: CASMVPGQGPYEQYF. The CDR3 region has the DNA TGTGCCAGCATGGTTCCGGGACAGGGCCCCTACGAGCAGTACTTC.

On this clone itself: A read error may account for a junction end that differs from germline. V is TRBV5-6 and J is TRBJ2-1, with 10 bases fitting TRBD2. CDR1 and CDR2 (germline): SGHDT, YYEEEE. The CDR3 is made up of 15 amino acids. The CDR3 DNA follows: TGTGCCAGCAGCCCTAGCGGGGGCTCCTTCAATGAGCAGTTCTTC. Translated, it gives CASSPSGGSFNEQFF.

The chain employs TRBV18 and TRBJ1-5; 8 nucleotides align to TRBD1. Trimming at V came to 3 bases and at J to 3 bases, leaving 4 bases not matched to a gene. Germline loops: CDR1 KGHSH, CDR2 LQKENI. This CDR3 has 15 amino acids. CDR3 in DNA: TGTGCCAGCTCACCCGGACAGGGAAACAATCAGCCCCAGCATTTT. Translating it yields CASSPGQGNNQPQHF.

The chain uses TRBV5-6 and TRBJ2-7; the match to TRBD1 covers 10 bases. Trimming took 3 bases from V and 2 from J; bases not matched to a gene: 8. This CDR3 has 16 residues. Germline V gives CDR1 SGHDT, CDR2 YYEEEE. CDR3 region: CASSWAGTGVAYEQYF. CDR3 DNA sequence: TGTGCCAGCAGCTGGGCCGGGACAGGGGTCGCCTACGAGCAGTACTTC.

The chain has TRBV11-3 and TRBJ1-1; 7 bases are a match to TRBD1. V lost 2 bases and J lost 6; bases outside the gene matches: 3. The CDR3 length is 13 residues. Germline CDR1 is SGHNT and CDR2 is YENEEA. The chain's CDR3 is CASSLSGGPEAFF. DNA for the CDR3: TGTGCCAGCAGCTTATCAGGGGGGCCTGAAGCTTTCTTT.

The chain recombines TRBV5-1 with TRBJ1-2; tentatively, D is TRBD1 (5 bases). In germline, CDR1 is SGHRS, CDR2 YFSETQ. The V gene lost 0 bases and the J gene lost 0 bases, with 12 bases spanning the gap. This CDR3 is 16 amino acids long. The CDR3 region has the DNA TGCGCCAGCAGCTTGGGTCCTACGACAGCTAACTATGGCTACACCTTC. Protein sequence: CASSLGPTTANYGYTF.

The V gene is TRBV5-1, the J gene TRBJ2-7; the D gene is possibly TRBD2 (5 bases). The CDR3 sequence is 13 residues long. The germline CDR1 and CDR2 sequences are SGHRS and YFSETQ. V lost 0 bases, J lost 3 bases, and 7 bases lay in between. The CDR3 spells CASSLESGYEQYF. CDR3 nucleotide sequence: TGCGCCAGCAGCTTGGAGAGCGGCTACGAGCAGTACTTC.

The chain joins TRBV19 to TRBJ1-5; 9 positions match TRBD1. The V segment lost 7 bases and the J segment 4 bases; nucleotides outside the gene matches: 8. CDR3 length: 15 amino acids. Germline CDR1 reads LNHDA; CDR2 reads SQIVND (reference sequence). CDR3: CASIRTGDSNQPQHF. CDR3 sequence (DNA): TGTGCCAGTATCCGGACAGGGGACTCAAATCAGCCCCAGCATTTT.

This clone was recorded a few times. The rearrangement joins TRBV29-1 to TRBJ2-2; D might be TRBD1 (6 bases). The germline CDR1 and CDR2 sequences are SQVTM and ANQGSEA. Trimming cost V 4 bases and J 3 bases, with 12 bases left between them. This CDR3 is 14 amino acids long. CDR3 protein: CSVGVGTHTGELFF. In nucleotides, the CDR3 is TGCAGCGTTGGAGTAGGGACACACACCGGGGAGCTGTTTTTT.

V gene TRBV24-1 combines with J gene TRBJ1-2; 9 bases line up with TRBD1. The V gene end was trimmed by 3 bases and the J gene end by 4 bases; junction bases not matched to a gene: 5. The V gene's germline CDR1 is KGHDR and CDR2 SFDVKD. This CDR3 has 15 residues. The CDR3 nucleotides are TGTGCCACCAGTGATAGACAGGGGGGACTCTATGGCTACACCTTC. As protein: CATSDRQGGLYGYTF.

V is TRBV5-5 and J is TRBJ2-2, with D tentatively TRBD1 (5 bases). Trimming cost V 0 bases and J 6 bases, with 12 bases left between them. This CDR3 contains 15 residues. Germline V CDR1 and CDR2: SGHKS, YYEKEE (reference sequence). Here the CDR3 reads CASSLEGQVAGELFF. The CDR3 DNA is TGTGCCAGCAGCTTGGAGGGGCAGGTCGCCGGGGAGCTGTTTTTT.

V usage is TRBV19 and J usage is TRBJ2-2; 9 bases are a match to TRBD1. With V trimmed by 6 bases and J by 5 bases, 10 bases remained unmatched. Germline lookup yields CDR1 LNHDA and CDR2 SQIVND (reference sequence). The CDR3 is 16 amino acids. CDR3 coding DNA: TGTGCCAGTAGATTGGTTGGGACAGGGAGAACCGGGGAGCTGTTTTTT. As protein: CASRLVGTGRTGELFF. Together with reference TRBV19 and TRBJ2-2, the CDR3 gives the full variable domain: DGGITQSPKYLFRKEGQNVTLSCEQNLNHDAMYWYRQDPGQGLRLIYYSQIVNDFQKGDIAEGYSVSREKKESFPLTVTSAQKNPTAFYLCASRLVGTGRTGELFFGEGSRLTVL.

The rearrangement joins TRBV2 to TRBJ2-3; 8 nucleotides line up with TRBD2. The V gene end was trimmed by 4 bases and the J gene end by 0 bases; junction bases not matched to a gene: 9. Germline V gene data show CDR1 as SNHLY and CDR2 as FYNNEI. This CDR3 contains 17 residues. CDR3 region: CASSGLRGRRSTDTQYF. CDR3 in DNA: TGTGCCAGCAGTGGGCTACGCGGGAGGAGGAGCACAGATACGCAGTATTTT.

The chain uses TRBV7-3 and TRBJ2-6; maybe TRBD2 (6 bases). This CDR3 is 15 amino acids long. Germline V gives CDR1 SGHTA, CDR2 FQGTGA. Trimming shortened V by 4 bases and J by 1 base, and 8 bases separated the two germline ends. CDR3 bases: TGTGCCAGCAGCTCCAGCGGGTCTGGGGCCAACGTCCTGACTTTC. Protein sequence: CASSSSGSGANVLTF.

The chain combines TRBV7-2 with TRBJ2-1, with D unclear. The CDR3 has 15 residues. Trimming shortened V by 5 bases and J by 5 bases, and 16 bases separated the two germline ends. Germline V gives CDR1 SGHTA, CDR2 FQGNSA. The CDR3 loop is CASSPRQNLNNEQFF. Here the CDR3 DNA reads TGTGCCAGCAGCCCCAGACAAAACCTAAACAATGAGCAGTTCTTC.

V is TRBV4-1 and J is TRBJ1-2, with a weak D call TRBD1 (6 bases). The V end was cut by 2 bases, the J end by 3 bases, with 19 bases between. The CDR3 totals 17 residues. Per germline, CDR1 MGHRA and CDR2 YSYEKL. The CDR3 loop reads CASSQKPGTGIYYGYTF. CDR3 sequence (DNA): TGCGCCAGCAGCCAAAAACCTGGAACAGGGATCTACTATGGCTACACCTTC.

The chain employs TRBV5-5 and TRBJ1-3; D uncertain. From germline, CDR1 is SGHKS and CDR2 YYEKEE (reference sequence). The CDR3 is 15 amino acids. V was clipped by 0 bases and J by 2 bases, with 9 bases between them. DNA for the CDR3: TGTGCCAGCAGCTTGGGGGCTTTTACTGGAAACACCATATATTTT. Translating it yields CASSLGAFTGNTIYF.

This clone was seen more than once but under ten times. The chain combines TRBV30 with TRBJ1-5; possibly TRBD1 for D (6 bases). CDR3 length: 15 amino acids. V lost 0 bases and J 9 bases, leaving 18 bases between the germline ends. The germline V gene has CDR1 GTSNPN and CDR2 SVGIG (reference sequence). CDR3 nucleotides: TGTGCCTGGAGTGTAAGGAATACAGGGCCGCGGCCCCAGCATTTT. Protein sequence: CAWSVRNTGPRPQHF.

The chain couples TRBV9 to TRBJ2-5; 11 bases match TRBD2. Trimming cost V 3 bases and J 0 bases; bases outside gene matches: 1. The V gene's germline CDR1 is SGDLS and CDR2 YYNGEE. This CDR3 is 15 amino acids long. The CDR3 is CASSEGLADQETQYF. As DNA, the CDR3 is TGTGCCAGCAGCGAGGGACTAGCGGACCAAGAGACCCAGTACTTC.

This chain uses TRBV5-1 with TRBJ2-3, with 8 bases that match TRBD1. Germline loops: CDR1 SGHRS, CDR2 YFSETQ. The CDR3 is 15 amino acids. With 4 bases clipped from V and 3 bases from J, the junction kept 7 bases outside the gene matches. This chain's CDR3 is CASSTGQGWTDTQYF. CDR3 nucleotide sequence: TGCGCCAGCAGCACCGGACAGGGCTGGACAGATACGCAGTATTTT. Full variable domain (rest looked up from reference TRBV5-1 and TRBJ2-3): KAGVTQTPRYLIKTRGQQVTLSCSPISGHRSVSWYQQTPGQGLQFLFEYFSETQRNKGNFPGRFSGRQFSNSRSEMNVSTLELGDSALYLCASSTGQGWTDTQYFGPGTRLTVL.

The chain combines TRBV5-4 with TRBJ1-2; a weak D match, TRBD1 (5 bases). Germline CDR1 is SGHNT and CDR2 is YYREEE (reference sequence). V gave up 0 bases and J gave up 8 bases, with 14 bases separating them. The CDR3 has 14 residues. The CDR3 region has the DNA TGTGCCAGCAGCTTGGAGGAGGGACGGGGGGGCTACACCTTC. It translates to CASSLEEGRGGYTF.

This rearrangement joins TRBV7-9 to TRBJ2-4, with D possibly TRBD1 on 5 matching bases. This CDR3 is 16 amino acids long. Germline V gene sequence: CDR1 SEHNR, CDR2 FQNEAQ (reference sequence). The V gene lost 5 bases and the J gene lost 0 bases, with 14 bases spanning the gap. CDR3 in amino acids: CASSPRQTLAKNIQYF. The CDR3 nucleotides read TGTGCCAGCAGCCCGAGACAGACGCTAGCCAAAAACATTCAGTACTTC. Based on the CDR3 plus reference TRBV7-9 and TRBJ2-4, the full variable domain is DTGVSQNPRHKITKRGQNVTFRCDPISEHNRLYWYRQTLGQGPEFLTYFQNEAQLEKSRLLSDRFSAERPKGSFSTLEIQRTEQGDSAMYLCASSPRQTLAKNIQYFGAGTRLSVL.

The chain recombines TRBV28 with TRBJ2-7, with D possibly matching TRBD1 (6 bases). This CDR3 is built from 13 residues. V gave up 10 bases and J gave up 3 bases, with 16 bases separating them. Germline CDR1 MDHEN, CDR2 SYDVKM. The CDR3 region is CATRWQGYYEQYF. DNA for the CDR3: TGTGCCACCAGATGGCAGGGGTACTACGAGCAGTACTTC.